This T cell receptor beta chain appears in the sequencing data of a study of cytomegalovirus exposure and HLA in healthy donors. Study-level background: Drawn from HLA-typed donors, around 85 million unique TCRs were held in an early data release. Notes on the study in general: With further analysis later on, most CMV-associated TCR beta chains appeared HLA-restricted. A later analysis linked a missense DCLRE1C variant to TCR beta V- and J-gene trimming. The productive fraction for most TCR beta V segments was about 90% or about 30% in an earlier analysis.

With respect to this clone: Its antigen is currently unknown.

Researchers ran the PCR with 60 Vbeta and 13 Jbeta primers. The assay was immunoSEQ multiplex PCR, and TCRdb's table has in-frame clones only and misses some. This sample has roughly 100,000 clones, with about 77% found just once. Per the germline V gene, CDR1 is PRHDT and CDR2 is FYEKMQ (reference sequence). The CDR3 totals 18 residues. V lost 2 bases and J 6 bases, leaving 25 bases between the germline ends. The sample comprised PBMCs. The rearrangement uses TRBV13 and TRBJ1-2; perhaps TRBD1 as D (5 bases). The sequence came from a woman aged 40 to 50 in good health and CMV-seronegative. The CDR3 here is CASSLSFLGTGSSDGYTF. The DNA of the CDR3 is TGTGCCAGCAGCTTAAGCTTTCTGGGAACAGGATCATCTGATGGCTACACCTTC.